This T cell receptor (beta chain) came from a study of cytomegalovirus exposure and HLA in healthy donors (dated by TCRdb to about 2017). For context, the study as a whole: An earlier analysis of under 600 of the donors reported 250 to 350 Gb of sequence data and about 100 million unique TCR beta sequences from roughly 200 million T cells. Four to six DR-DQ haplotypes were handled as single units for association and clustering, since linkage in the cohort was strong. Rather than drawing on any new phenotypic data, the later analysis identified candidate immune exposures from TCR beta sequences and the way those sequences occurred across donors. To study patterns of TCR occurrence, a later analysis re-analyzed previously published TCR beta repertoires from more than 550 donors and added high-resolution HLA genotyping. The number of typed donors differed by locus: roughly 629-630 for A, B, C, DRB1 and DQB1; approximately 540 for DQA1; around 610 for DPA1; and approximately 450 for DPB1. The study aimed to test whether signatures of past pathogen exposure could be identified by cataloging public T cell receptors. Approximately 310 gigabases of sequencing data and around 80 million unique TCR sequences made up an early release that covered approximately 700 HLA-typed donors. A later genetic analysis took genome-wide SNP genotypes for about 65% of the 666 donors and used that subset as a discovery cohort. Across about 370 genotyped donors of the cohort, an average of 235,054 unique TCR beta nucleotide sequences per donor were sequenced, and roughly a sixth of those sequences were non-productive. Donor age, sex, ethnicity and CMV serostatus were collected together with the repertoire data. Both class I and class II loci were covered by HLA typing, at four-digit resolution. To predict cytomegalovirus infection status, the study brought together high-throughput TCR immunosequencing, statistical association of individual TCRs with disease status, and machine learning. Of the approximately 370 genotyped donors, approximately 80% were placed in the genetic ancestry cluster associated with self-reported Caucasian donors. In addition to the first cohort of about 650 subjects, a separate validation cohort of approximately 120 different subjects was used. An earlier analysis of more than 450 of the donors used high-throughput TCR beta sequencing to judge whether each TCR beta V gene segment behaved as functional or pseudogenic. Using immunosequencing, the study profiled T cell repertoires from fewer than 850 subjects and related those repertoires to cytomegalovirus serostatus. Every repertoire in the discovery cohort had been generated on one and the same sequencing platform. Study-wide findings and limitations: In a later analysis, several top co-occurrence clusters were reported to appear linked to parvovirus B19, influenza, CMV and Epstein-Barr virus. This cohort had only TCR beta chains sequenced, and the lack of alpha or paired-chain data limited which features could be detected. While some public TCRs were present in many individuals, most TCR sequences turned up only very rarely across donors. In the study, some 160 TCR beta chains were listed as associated with cytomegalovirus. In a later analysis, the rate of TCR association differed among HLA loci, with DRB1 alleles having the most associated TCRs and HLA-C alleles having the fewest. About 17 rarely observed V segments, including chromosome 9 orphons, were excluded from the earlier analysis of just under 600 of the donors because counts were too low. Specific HLA alleles were associated with some 15,000 TCR beta sequences at a false discovery rate of 0.05 in a later analysis. In vitro tests confirmed that a few of the cytomegalovirus-associated TCR beta chains recognize cytomegalovirus antigens. Most CMV-associated TCR beta chains appeared to be HLA-restricted in a later analysis, and the HLA associations seemed to be driven largely by CMV exposure. Because some donors lacked HLA typing at each locus, the association tests relied only on the typed subset. Immune exposure information for the cohort was limited to CMV serostatus. In a later genetic analysis, a missense DCLRE1C variant was associated with V-gene and J-gene trimming of TCR beta chains, and the association was replicated in an independent cohort. According to the authors, the approach could potentially be generalized to other disease states and immunological phenotypes. An earlier analysis of 587 of the donors showed that most TCR beta V segments appeared in productive rearrangements either about 87% or about 30% of the time, which broadly matched IMGT annotations. A further reported finding was that TCR beta sequences accurately predicted the HLA-A and HLA-B alleles for most subjects in the first cohort. In both the original and validation cohorts, the classifier was reported to diagnose cytomegalovirus status with high specificity and sensitivity. Presence/absence analyses assumed roughly uniform sequencing depth across donors, an assumption that may not hold. In a later analysis, HLA-associated TCR beta chains showed more clonal expansion and lower generation probabilities than non-associated chains that were equally common. When HLA alleles, especially DR and DQ, strongly co-occurred, attributing TCR associations to individual alleles was difficult. A group of highly shared sequence variants was considered likely to be a technical artifact of the sequencing pipeline. Because the 87-base-pair reads could not distinguish some IMGT-functional V segments, including TRBV6-2 and TRBV6-3, those segments were excluded. Linkage disequilibrium might explain the correlated functional status among segregating V segments, but an unknown experimental factor could not be ruled out. According to a later genetic analysis, donors in an Asian-associated ancestry cluster had fewer N-insertions in productive TCRs than the approximately 650-donor mean.

A word on this clone: What this receptor recognizes is not known. No much larger clonotype is one base removed from it; base qualities were not supplied.

Trimming costs V 4 bases and J 12 bases, and their ends lie 16 bases apart. For CDR1 and CDR2, the germline V gene (reference sequence) lists WNHNN and SYGVQD. There are 13 amino acids in the CDR3, from cysteine to phenylalanine inclusive. The entry retains the CDR3 DNA only, 39 bases that are in frame from base 1. Library generation was performed with the immunoSEQ multiplex PCR assay. A mixture of 60 forward primers for TCR Vbeta segments and 13 reverse primers for TCR Jbeta segments was used in the multiplex PCR. A multiplex PCR assay on genomic DNA amplified the CDR3 region of rearranged TCR beta genes. On the Illumina HiSeq System, the amplified TCR beta libraries were sequenced as 87-base-pair reads. In the source study's methods: In a later analysis, around 80 million unique TCR beta chains were counted across the 650 to 750 repertoires, and some 10 million of these chains were shared by at least two donors. Raw reads were error-corrected and collapsed into unique sequences with a nearest-neighbor algorithm that merged closely related sequences to remove PCR and sequencing errors. CDR3 sequences were aligned to IMGT reference sequences to assign V, D and J gene segments. Each retained sequence needed at least a six-nucleotide match to both a V gene segment and a J gene segment. A rearrangement was called productive if the CDR3 had no stop codons and remained in frame with V and J, and every other rearrangement was called non-productive. Following IMGT convention, CDR3 was defined as the stretch from the second conserved V-encoded cysteine up to the conserved J-encoded phenylalanine. Sequences without an unambiguous match to a single V gene segment were excluded from the earlier analysis of about 640 of the donors. In an earlier analysis of roughly 500 of the donors, V segments were called functional above 56.7% productive rearrangements and were called segregating when the between-donor standard deviation exceeded 5%. A statistical classification framework was built to diagnose cytomegalovirus status from the catalog of TCR beta chain sequences. V and J gene assignment, in a later analysis, came from comparing TCR nucleotide sequences with IMGT/GENE-DB human TR gene sequences. A later analysis assigned CDR3 sequences and most-parsimonious VDJ recombination scenarios with the TCRdist pipeline. In a later analysis, each TCR beta chain was defined by its CDR3 amino acid sequence together with its V-gene family, and reads lacking a unique V-gene family were excluded. In a later analysis, 450 to 600 highly shared, low-generation-probability nucleotide sequences were removed to address suspected cross-contamination and a sequencing artifact. In a later analysis, a clonal expansion index was calculated for each public chain from normalized within-repertoire ranks of inferred template counts. A later analysis computed generation probabilities with a VDJ recombination model fitted to out-of-frame rearrangements, and checked the results against IGoR. Hypergeometric tests were used in a later analysis to score TCR-TCR, TCR-HLA and TCR-CMV co-occurrence, with a repertoire-size bias correction applied to the TCR pairs. False discovery rates were estimated in a later analysis by permuting HLA or CMV assignments 20 times. In a later analysis, co-occurring TCRs were grouped using DBSCAN, and TCRdist sequence similarity was added for clustering within HLA-allele-positive subsets. Co-occurrence clustering excluded repertoires with fewer than 30,000 or more than 120,000 public chains, plus five with anomalous nucleotide sharing. TCRdb re-hosts the immuneACCESS table, in-frame sequences only. Its copies lack some clones; in the studies checked, an unresolved V gene accounts for under half of them, and the cause for the rest is not known. D and trimming come from the DNA, and the V and J calls and clone size come from that table. The sample table records 130,000 or so clones; just over 65% of these occur just once. The ten largest clones represent 1.5% of the sample.

In total, roughly 670 healthy bone marrow donors made up the cohort. Cohort members were all nominally healthy when sampled, although unrecorded immune exposures were likely present. The donor tested CMV seronegative, placing the donor among the 350 to 400 seronegative members of the cohort. A peripheral blood sample was provided by each donor, and peripheral blood mononuclear cells were used for TCR beta sequencing. Genomic DNA was extracted from the blood cell samples with the Qiagen DNeasy Blood Extraction Kit. The TCR sequence derives from a man younger than 30 in good health and CMV-seronegative. The chain is encoded by TRBV10-1 joined to TRBJ2-1; the D gene is possibly TRBD2, with 5 bases matching. The sequenced material came from PBMCs. CDR3 reads: CASSGKDSRGQFF. Read as DNA, the sequence is TGCGCCAGCAGTGGAAAGGACTCCCGGGGGCAGTTCTTC.